This TCR beta chain was observed in a study of human T cells and chemical hapten exposure. Study-level points and caveats: There was alopecia in the donors, so their immune response may differ from that of healthy people. DPC sensitization did not alter TCRs above 1 in 1000 frequency.

In the library, unique molecular identifiers were attached to individual cDNA molecules. Per the original data handling: Between 23,224 and 690,600 TCRs appeared in each sample, and the median stood at about 100,000. TCRdb reanalysed the RACE reads using MiXCR and keeps one entry per CDR3 protein. The V and J calls follow TCRdb's processing rather than the paper's. The sample includes around 300,000 distinct CDR3 sequences, around 6.9% of them seen just once. In germline, CDR1 is SGHTA, CDR2 FQGNSA. Trimming removed 5 bases from V and 3 bases from J, with 18 bases in between. CDR3 length equals 16 residues. This clonotype was counted only a few times. Its antigen is as yet unknown. Sample time point: patch test 1, 2 weeks after DPC sensitization. Treatment of the sample: therapeutic diphenylcyclopropenone sensitization with weekly scalp DPC.

The starting material was whole blood, obtained in connection with sensitization to the hapten diphenylcyclopropenone (DPC). The V gene is TRBV7-2, the J gene TRBJ2-3; the D gene is possibly TRBD1 (6 bases). The receptor was isolated from a woman younger than 30 with alopecia areata. Some clones in this sample may be carry-over from other donors' samples. CDR3 amino acids: CASSRDYREGTDTQYF. The CDR3 nucleotides are TGTGCCAGCAGCCGCGACTACAGGGAAGGTACAGATACGCAGTATTTT.